Listed below are T cell receptor beta chains from one sample, sequenced in a study of CD8 T cells in ankylosing spondylitis. TCRdb re-called the 5' RACE reads with MiXCR, one entry per CDR3 protein. This sample has hundreds of thousands of distinct CDR3 sequences, with 25% to 30% found just once. Material for sequencing was blood, either unsorted or a sorted T cell fraction (not recorded which). The receptors come from a male donor with ankylosing spondylitis. Each CDR3 is given with its conserved first and last residue. The D gene is left open where the match is weak. Not every row has a clone size; where given, it reads once, few, many or a size class.

NA | TRBJ1-2 | TRBV5-1 | NA | TGCGCCAGCAGTCGCAGTGATAACTATGGCTACACCTTC | CASSRSDNYGYTF
NA | TRBJ1-1 | TRBV12-3/TRBV12-4 | few | TGTGCCAGCAGCTTTACAGGGAAGGCGGGCACTGAAGCTTTCTTT | CASSFTGKAGTEAFF
NA | TRBJ2-7 | TRBV7-2 | few | TGTGCCAGCAGCTTAGAGACCGATTTTCCCCCCTACGAGCAGTACTTC | CASSLETDFPPYEQYF
TRBD2 | TRBJ2-3 | TRBV5-1 | NA | TGCGCCAGCAGCCTCTCAGCGGGAGGGGATACGCAGTATTTT | CASSLSAGGDTQYF
NA | TRBJ2-1 | TRBV7-9 | NA | TGTGCCAGCAGCCTTGACGGCTTGCGGCAGTTCTTC | CASSLDGLRQFF
TRBD1 | TRBJ1-1 | TRBV6-1 | NA | TGTGCCAGCAGTCCTAACAGGGGCTCGGGGAACACTGAAGCTTTCTTT | CASSPNRGSGNTEAFF
TRBD2 | TRBJ2-7 | TRBV10-3 | NA | TGTGCCATGACTAGCGGATCCTCCTACGAGCAGTACTTC | CAMTSGSSYEQYF
TRBD2 | TRBJ2-1 | TRBV24-1 | NA | TGTGCCACCAGTGACCGACTAGCAGGCAATGAGCAGTTCTTC | CATSDRLAGNEQFF
NA | TRBJ2-3 | TRBV5-1 | NA | TGCGCCAGCAGCTTCGGACAGATGGATACGCAGTATTTT | CASSFGQMDTQYF
NA | TRBJ1-6 | TRBV20-1 | NA | TGCAGTGCTAGAGTAGGGCAGGGTGACTCACCCCTCCACTTT | CSARVGQGDSPLHF
TRBD2 | TRBJ2-7 | TRBV20-1 | NA | TGCAGTGCTGAACGACGGACTAGCGGAACCTACGAGCAGTACTTC | CSAERRTSGTYEQYF
TRBD1 | TRBJ2-5 | TRBV7-8 | few | TGTGCCAGCAGCTGGACAGGGGTGAATTCACAAGAGACCCAGTACTTC | CASSWTGVNSQETQYF
NA | TRBJ2-1 | TRBV12-3/TRBV12-4 | NA | TGTGCCAGCAGCCCCGGCAGGCTAGCACTTAAATGGGGTGAGCAGTTCTTC | CASSPGRLALKWGEQFF
TRBD2 | TRBJ2-7 | TRBV10-3 | NA | TGTGCCATCACTGAGCGGGAGACCTACGAGCAGTACTTC | CAITERETYEQYF